A single sample is the source of the 24 T cell receptor beta chains below, sequenced in a study of radiotherapy plus CTLA-4 blockade in lung cancer. The repertoire was sequenced with immunoSEQ multiplex PCR; TCRdb's copy has only in-frame clones and lacks some. The sample has about 39,000 clones, about four fifths seen once; the top ten hold less than 25%. The material was peripheral blood, obtained from a patient treated with radiotherapy plus ipilimumab. Receptors were obtained from a human donor with non-small cell lung cancer that progressed on radiotherapy plus ipilimumab.

This chain joins TRBV19 and TRBJ2-3, with D unclear. This CDR3 has 15 residues. Germline CDR1 LNHDA, CDR2 SQIVND (reference sequence). V lost 4 bases to trimming and J lost 3 bases, with 14 bases between them. CDR3 sequence reads: CASSKSARSTDTQYF. In DNA, the CDR3 is TGTGCCAGTAGTAAATCAGCAAGGAGTACAGATACGCAGTATTTT.

In its sample, this clone was seen a few times. This sequence joins TRBV7-9 and TRBJ1-2; D gene ambiguous. Trimming shortened V by 3 bases and J by 6 bases, and 11 bases separated the two germline ends. CDR3 length equals 13 residues. The germline CDR1 and CDR2 sequences are SEHNR and FQNEAQ (reference sequence). The CDR3 spells CASSFYDTDGYTF. In DNA form, the CDR3 reads TGTGCCAGCAGCTTCTATGACACGGATGGCTACACCTTC.

This clone was recorded a few times. J is TRBJ1-3 and V is TRBV6-5; perhaps TRBD1 as D (5 bases). Germline loops: CDR1 MNHEY, CDR2 SVGAGI. The CDR3 covers 13 residues. The V and J ends lost 2 bases and 3 bases respectively, with 5 bases between them. The DNA for the CDR3 is TGTGCCAGCAGTTACAGGGGTGGAAACACCATATATTTT. This encodes CASSYRGGNTIYF.

The chain employs TRBV5-5 and TRBJ2-7; the match to TRBD1 covers 9 bases. CDR3 size: 14 residues. CDR1 and CDR2 from the germline V gene are SGHKS and YYEKEE (reference sequence). V was clipped by 6 bases and J by 3 bases; unmatched bases: 7. CDR3 DNA sequence: TGTGCCAGCATCCCTTCGACAGGGGGCTACGAGCAGTACTTC. Translated, it gives CASIPSTGGYEQYF.

The rearrangement links TRBV19 to TRBJ1-2; TRBD1 matches 9 bases. The V and J ends lost 5 bases and 1 base, in that order; junction bases with no gene match: 8. The CDR3 loop spans 16 amino acids. Germline V gene data show CDR1 as LNHDA and CDR2 as SQIVND (reference sequence). The DNA of the CDR3 is TGTGCCAGTAGTCCCCGGACAGGGGCCTTTAACTATGGCTACACCTTC. It yields the protein CASSPRTGAFNYGYTF.

V gene TRBV25-1 combines with J gene TRBJ1-6; D is perhaps TRBD1 (5 bases). Between the trimmed V and J ends, which lost 6 bases and 8 bases, there was a span of 11 bases. The CDR3 is made up of 13 amino acids. CDR1 and CDR2 (germline): MGHDK, SYGVNS. The CDR3 DNA reads TGTGCCAGCAGCGACTTAGGGGATTCACCCCTCCACTTT. As protein: CASSDLGDSPLHF.

This chain links TRBV7-2 with TRBJ1-3, with TRBD1 matching over 10 bases. The CDR3 extends over 15 amino acids. Germline CDR1 reads SGHTA; CDR2 reads FQGNSA. V gave up 5 bases and J gave up 4 bases; unmatched junction bases: 5. CDR3 coding DNA: TGTGCCAGCAGCCCGGGACAGGGGAGGGGAAACACCATATATTTT. Its protein product is CASSPGQGRGNTIYF. Drawing the rest from reference TRBV7-2 and TRBJ1-3, the complete variable domain is GAGVSQSPSNKVTEKGKDVELRCDPISGHTALYWYRQSLGQGLEFLIYFQGNSAPDKSGLPSDRFSAERTGGSVSTLTIQRTQQEDSAVYLCASSPGQGRGNTIYFGEGSWLTVV.

Judged by abundance, this clone is large. The chain links TRBV18 to TRBJ2-7, with TRBD1 matching over 7 bases. Germline trimming cut 6 bases from V and 0 bases from J; bases unmatched to any gene: 2. This CDR3 region has 13 residues. Germline CDR1 and CDR2: KGHSH and LQKENI. DNA of the CDR3: TGTGCCAGCTCCGGGACAGACTCCTACGAGCAGTACTTC. Encoded protein: CASSGTDSYEQYF.

This chain joins TRBV10-3 and TRBJ2-3, with a possible D match to TRBD2 (5 bases). Germline V lookup: CDR1 ENHRY, CDR2 SYGVKD. Trimming took off 6 bases at V and 0 bases at J, with 25 bases between the two ends. The CDR3 extends over 19 amino acids. In nucleotides, the CDR3 is TGTGCCATCAGGGACCCCGCATTATCGGGGATCCACAGCACAGATACGCAGTATTTT. Its protein is CAIRDPALSGIHSTDTQYF.

This clone was picked up a small number of times. The rearrangement uses TRBV14 and TRBJ2-3; D not resolved. Germline-derived CDR1 and CDR2 are SGHDN and FVKESK. The length of the CDR3 is 12 residues. V was trimmed by 3 bases and J by 7 bases, leaving 8 bases between them. The CDR3, as DNA: TGTGCCAGCAGCCAGGGCTATAATACGCAGTATTTT. Encoded protein: CASSQGYNTQYF.

The chain uses TRBV20-1 and TRBJ1-1; D is undetermined. The CDR3 has 11 residues. CDR1 is DFQATT, CDR2 SNEGSKA, per germline (reference sequence). Deletions cut 3 bases from V and 10 bases from J, with 12 bases between. In nucleotides, the CDR3 is TGCAGTGCTAGCGGCGACTCCAGAGCTTTCTTT. Translated: CSASGDSRAFF.

This sequence joins TRBV5-1 and TRBJ2-1; no reliable D call. V was shortened by 0 bases and J by 8 bases, with 15 bases between the two germline ends. Germline V lookup: CDR1 SGHRS, CDR2 YFSETQ. The CDR3 contains 15 residues. The CDR3 loop reads CASSLGSSVGDEQFF. In DNA, the CDR3 is TGCGCCAGCAGCTTGGGGAGTAGTGTCGGCGATGAGCAGTTCTTC.

The chain uses TRBV29-1 and TRBJ2-2; a possible D gene is TRBD1 (5 bases). CDR3 size: 17 residues. The V and J ends lost 1 base and 2 bases respectively, with 17 bases between them. The germline V gene has CDR1 SQVTM and CDR2 ANQGSEA. The CDR3 is CSVEGGRKTGNTGELFF. The DNA for the CDR3 is TGCAGCGTTGAAGGGGGCCGTAAAACAGGAAACACCGGGGAGCTGTTTTTT.

The gene calls are TRBV7-2 and TRBJ1-2; D is unclear. This CDR3 spans 11 amino acids. Germline CDR1 is SGHTA and CDR2 is FQGNSA. V was shortened by 4 bases and J by 8 bases, with 8 bases between the two germline ends. The CDR3 DNA reads as TGTGCCAGCAGCTCCTTCGGGGGCTACACCTTC. It yields the protein CASSSFGGYTF.

The V gene is TRBV19, the J gene TRBJ1-4; D is unclear. CDR1 is LNHDA, CDR2 SQIVND, per germline (reference sequence). V was trimmed by 5 bases and J by 0 bases, leaving 28 bases between them. The CDR3 runs to 21 residues. CDR3 sequence reads: CASSRPSAGSLKGATNEKLFF. CDR3 DNA: TGTGCCAGTAGTCGGCCCTCGGCGGGTAGTTTGAAGGGTGCAACTAATGAAAAACTGTTTTTT.

The chain uses TRBV2 and TRBJ2-5; 8 nucleotides agree with TRBD2. CDR1 and CDR2 (germline): SNHLY, FYNNEI. Trimming removed 10 bases from V and 2 bases from J; junction bases left unmatched: 12. The CDR3 runs 15 residues. The CDR3 spells CATQPGGFIQETQYF. For the CDR3, the DNA is TGTGCCACACAACCGGGGGGGTTTATTCAAGAGACCCAGTACTTC.

The V call is TRBV4-1, the J call TRBJ1-5, with 7 positions matching TRBD1. Per the germline V gene, CDR1 is MGHRA and CDR2 is YSYEKL. The CDR3 covers 15 residues. Losses at the gene ends were 4 bases for V and 3 bases for J; bases not matched to a gene: 6. CDR3 loop: CASSPGQSNNQPQHF. The CDR3 region has the DNA TGCGCCAGCAGCCCGGGACAGTCCAACAATCAGCCCCAGCATTTT.

The chain links TRBV9 to TRBJ2-7, with 9 bases aligning to TRBD1. The CDR3 is 15 residues long. J gave up 7 bases and V 0 bases, and 8 bases lay outside the gene matches. Germline lookup yields CDR1 SGDLS and CDR2 YYNGEE. The CDR3 reads CASSVATGTGMEQYF. The CDR3 region has the DNA TGTGCCAGCAGCGTAGCTACGGGGACAGGGATGGAGCAGTACTTC.

This chain joins TRBV12-5 and TRBJ2-7, with D possibly matching TRBD2 (5 bases). CDR3 length equals 15 residues. Trimming cost V 3 bases and J 2 bases, with 14 bases left between them. Germline CDR1 is LGHNT and CDR2 is FRNRAP. The CDR3 spells CASGLSHGEPYEQYF. CDR3 DNA sequence: TGTGCTAGTGGTTTATCCCACGGGGAGCCCTACGAGCAGTACTTC.

The genes are TRBV6-1 and TRBJ2-5, with D tentatively TRBD2 (7 bases). The J call could be wrong; TRBJ2-7 is a better fit for the DNA end. The CDR3 has 15 residues. CDR1 is MNHNS, CDR2 SASEGT, per germline. The CDR3 coding sequence is TGTGCCACCAGGGGCGGGGGAATCGTAGCGTACGAGCAGTACTTC. Protein sequence: CATRGGGIVAYEQYF.

The V and J genes are TRBV5-1 and TRBJ2-7; 12 bases agree with TRBD2. The germline V gene encodes CDR1 SGHRS and CDR2 YFSETQ. The CDR3 sequence is 15 residues long. J gave up 4 bases and V 1 base, and 3 bases lay outside the gene matches. The CDR3, as DNA: TGCGCCAGCAGCTTGACTAGCGGGGGGATGTACGAGCAGTACTTC. The encoded protein is CASSLTSGGMYEQYF.

The chain links TRBV7-9 to TRBJ1-4; D remains unclear. Germline CDR1 SEHNR, CDR2 FQNEAQ (reference sequence). CDR3 length: 13 residues. V shed 1 base and J shed 5 bases, with 5 bases lying between them. The DNA of the CDR3 is TGTGCCAGCAGCTTAGGCAGGAATGAAAAACTGTTTTTT. Translating it yields CASSLGRNEKLFF.

The chain recombines TRBV27 with TRBJ2-7; possibly TRBD2 for D (7 bases). The V gene lost 4 bases and the J gene lost 2 bases, with 12 bases spanning the gap. Germline CDR1 reads MNHEY; CDR2 reads SMNVEV (reference sequence). CDR3 length: 14 amino acids. CDR3 DNA: TGTGCCAGCAGTTCTGTGGGGGGGCCCTACGAGCAGTACTTC. As protein: CASSSVGGPYEQYF.

The chain couples TRBV6-1 to TRBJ1-3, with TRBD1 matching 10 bases. Per the germline V gene, CDR1 is MNHNS and CDR2 is SASEGT. There are 17 residues in the CDR3. Losses at the gene ends were 3 bases for V and 2 bases for J; bases not matched to a gene: 7. The chain's CDR3 is CASSDPRQGAAGNTIYF. The DNA of the CDR3 is TGTGCCAGCAGTGACCCCCGACAGGGGGCCGCTGGAAACACCATATATTTT.